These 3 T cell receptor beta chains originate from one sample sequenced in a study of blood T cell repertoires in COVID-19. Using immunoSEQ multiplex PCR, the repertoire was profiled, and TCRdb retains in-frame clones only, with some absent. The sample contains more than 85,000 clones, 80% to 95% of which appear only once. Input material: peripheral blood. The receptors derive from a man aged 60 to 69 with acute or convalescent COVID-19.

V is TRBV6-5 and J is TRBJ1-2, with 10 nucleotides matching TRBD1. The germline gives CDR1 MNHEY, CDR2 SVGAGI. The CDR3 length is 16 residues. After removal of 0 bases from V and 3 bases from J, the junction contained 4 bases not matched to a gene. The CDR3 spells CASSYSTGGYDYGYTF. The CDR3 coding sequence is TGTGCCAGCAGTTACTCGACAGGGGGCTATGACTATGGCTACACCTTC.

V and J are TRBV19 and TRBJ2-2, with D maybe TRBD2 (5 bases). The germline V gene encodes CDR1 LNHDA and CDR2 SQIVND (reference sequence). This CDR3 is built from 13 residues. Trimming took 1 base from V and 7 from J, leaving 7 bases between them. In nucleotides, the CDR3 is TGTGCCAGTAGTATAGCGGGGTACGGGGAGCTGTTTTTT. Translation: CASSIAGYGELFF.

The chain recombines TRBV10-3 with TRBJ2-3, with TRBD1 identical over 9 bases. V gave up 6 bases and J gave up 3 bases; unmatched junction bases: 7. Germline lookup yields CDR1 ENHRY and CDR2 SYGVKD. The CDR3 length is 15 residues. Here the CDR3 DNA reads TGTGCCATCAGCCCCACAGGGGGCCTTACAGATACGCAGTATTTT. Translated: CAISPTGGLTDTQYF.